Below, 25 T cell receptor beta chains from the same sample are listed, as sequenced in a study of blood T cell repertoires in COVID-19. TCRdb keeps only in-frame clones here, not all; method: immunoSEQ multiplex PCR. The table lists 250,000 to 350,000 clones, roughly nine tenths of them singletons. Input material: peripheral blood. Receptors were obtained from a woman between 45 and 65 years old who had recovered from COVID-19.

V usage is TRBV5-4 and J usage is TRBJ2-7, with D perhaps TRBD2 (5 bases). The CDR3 has 15 amino acids. Germline loops: CDR1 SGHNT, CDR2 YYREEE (reference sequence). V lost 3 bases and J 0 bases, leaving 13 bases between the germline ends. CDR3 amino acids: CASSSDPGSSYEQYF. The CDR3 DNA sequence: TGTGCCAGCAGCTCTGATCCGGGAAGCTCCTACGAGCAGTACTTC.

The chain uses TRBV4-3 and TRBJ2-7; D is undetermined. CDR3 length: 15 amino acids. Germline loops: CDR1 LGHNA, CDR2 YSLEER. V was shortened by 0 bases and J by 0 bases, with 9 bases between the two germline ends. CDR3 coding DNA: TGCGCCAGCAGCCAAGATACGGGTCTCTCCTACGAGCAGTACTTC. Translation gives CASSQDTGLSYEQYF.

The rearrangement uses TRBV9 and TRBJ1-3; 8 bases line up with TRBD1. The CDR3 is 16 residues long. Per germline, CDR1 SGDLS and CDR2 YYNGEE. V was pared by 0 bases and J by 4 bases, with 6 bases of the junction left unmatched. CDR3 region: CASSVVPSGGGNTIYF. CDR3 sequence (DNA): TGTGCCAGCAGCGTAGTTCCCTCAGGGGGCGGAAACACCATATATTTT.

The chain joins TRBV27 to TRBJ2-4, with TRBD2 matching over 7 bases. Germline V CDR1 and CDR2: MNHEY, SMNVEV (reference sequence). The CDR3 is made up of 16 amino acids. V lost 6 bases and J lost 3; bases outside the gene matches: 11. CDR3 region: CASSPKRDLGKNIQYF. The CDR3 region has the DNA TGTGCCAGCAGCCCCAAGCGGGACTTGGGCAAAAACATTCAGTACTTC.

This chain joins TRBV24-1 and TRBJ2-1; 8 nucleotides match TRBD2. CDR1 and CDR2 from the germline V gene are KGHDR and SFDVKD. The CDR3 extends over 14 amino acids. V lost 6 bases and J lost 6; bases outside the gene matches: 6. For the CDR3, the DNA is TGTGCCACCAGTCCCCAGGGGACTAGCAATGAGCAGTTCTTC. Its protein product is CATSPQGTSNEQFF.

V usage is TRBV6-6 and J usage is TRBJ1-3; D gene uncertain. Germline CDR1 and CDR2: MNHNY and SVGAGI (reference sequence). V gave up 7 bases and J gave up 4 bases, with 11 bases separating them. The CDR3 contains 13 residues. The CDR3 here is CASTPRWGNTIYF. CDR3 DNA: TGTGCCAGCACCCCCCGGTGGGGAAACACCATATATTTT.

The chain couples TRBV4-3 to TRBJ1-3, with no clear D. The CDR3 has 14 residues. Trimming cost V 6 bases and J 2 bases, with 11 bases left between them. The germline V gene encodes CDR1 LGHNA and CDR2 YSLEER. The CDR3 bases are TGCGCCAGCAGTCTCGGCGGGCCTGGAAACACCATATATTTT. Translated: CASSLGGPGNTIYF.

V is TRBV13 and J is TRBJ1-5, with 7 bases aligning to TRBD1. The CDR3 consists of 15 residues. Germline assignment: CDR1 PRHDT and CDR2 FYEKMQ (reference sequence). V lost 0 bases and J lost 1; bases outside the gene matches: 0. The CDR3 coding sequence is TGTGCCAGCAGCTTAGGCAGGGGGAGCAATCAGCCCCAGCATTTT. Residues: CASSLGRGSNQPQHF.

The V gene is TRBV28, the J gene TRBJ1-6, with 8 bases identical to TRBD1. Germline-derived CDR1 and CDR2 are MDHEN and SYDVKM. V lost 10 bases and J lost 6; bases outside the gene matches: 14. The CDR3 sequence is 16 residues long. The CDR3 DNA reads TGTGCCACCCTTTCAGGGGGCGGGATTATTAATTCACCCCTCCACTTT. Translation gives CATLSGGGIINSPLHF.

This chain links TRBV28 with TRBJ2-2; 9 bases match TRBD1. The length of the CDR3 is 16 residues. The J segment lost 5 bases and the V segment lost 6 bases, leaving 10 bases of the junction unmatched. CDR1 and CDR2 (germline): MDHEN, SYDVKM. Here the CDR3 reads CASSHSGQGQTGELFF. In DNA form, the CDR3 reads TGTGCCAGCAGCCACTCGGGACAGGGTCAAACCGGGGAGCTGTTTTTT.

The chain links TRBV2 to TRBJ1-4; 9 nucleotides line up with TRBD1. CDR3 length: 14 residues. After removal of 7 bases from V and 5 bases from J, the junction contained 5 bases not matched to a gene. The germline gives CDR1 SNHLY, CDR2 FYNNEI. The CDR3 sequence is CASTRGTGNEKLFF. The DNA of the CDR3 is TGTGCCAGCACCCGCGGGACAGGGAATGAAAAACTGTTTTTT.

The chain recombines TRBV7-3 with TRBJ2-1; the match to TRBD2 covers 8 bases. The CDR3 loop spans 16 amino acids. The trim removed 5 bases at V and 1 base at J, leaving 7 bases unmatched. Looked up from germline, CDR1 is SGHTA and CDR2 is FQGTGA. The CDR3: CASSPGTSLSYNEQFF. Written as DNA, the CDR3 is TGTGCCAGCAGCCCCGGGACTAGTTTGTCCTACAATGAGCAGTTCTTC. The full variable domain, its missing parts supplied by reference TRBV7-3 and TRBJ2-1, is GAGVSQTPSNKVTEKGKYVELRCDPISGHTALYWYRQSLGQGPEFLIYFQGTGAADDSGLPNDRFFAVRPEGSVSTLKIQRTERGDSAVYLCASSPGTSLSYNEQFFGPGTRLTVL.

The chain carries TRBV4-2 and TRBJ2-1; TRBD2 aligns across 11 bases. The junction had 5 bases not matched to a gene; V was cut back by 1 base and J by 0 bases. Germline CDR1 and CDR2: LGHNA and YNFKEQ. The CDR3 sequence is 18 residues long. The CDR3 bases are TGTGCCAGCAGCCAAGCAGCGGGACTAGCGGACTCCTACAATGAGCAGTTCTTC. Translating gives CASSQAAGLADSYNEQFF.

This sequence joins TRBV10-3 and TRBJ1-5, with D possibly matching TRBD1 (5 bases). V was trimmed by 3 bases and J by 7 bases, leaving 13 bases between them. Germline CDR1 and CDR2: ENHRY and SYGVKD. The CDR3 has 14 residues. CDR3 sequence (DNA): TGTGCCATCAGTGACGATCAGGGAGGGCAGCCCCAGCATTTT. Its protein product is CAISDDQGGQPQHF.

This clone was observed once. The J gene is TRBJ1-2, the V gene TRBV6-2 or TRBV6-3; the match to TRBD1 covers 8 bases. V dropped 6 bases and J dropped 8; count of bases not matched to a gene: 8. The germline CDR1 and CDR2 sequences are MNHEY and SVGEGT. The CDR3 has 13 amino acids. DNA for the CDR3: TGTGCCAGCAGCCCCCAGGGGGCCGGAGGCTACACCTTC. Its protein is CASSPQGAGGYTF.

The chain links TRBV27 to TRBJ1-4, with a weak D call TRBD1 (6 bases). The length of the CDR3 is 13 residues. Trimming removed 6 bases from V and 8 bases from J, with 13 bases in between. The germline V gene has CDR1 MNHEY and CDR2 SMNVEV (reference sequence). The DNA of the CDR3 is TGTGCCAGCAGCCGGGGGGCCGGCGAAAAACTGTTTTTT. Translated, it gives CASSRGAGEKLFF.

V and J are TRBV7-2 and TRBJ2-7; D is unresolved. The CDR3 contains 14 residues. Germline V gives CDR1 SGHTA, CDR2 FQGNSA. V gave up 5 bases and J gave up 3 bases, with 14 bases separating them. CDR3 protein: CASSPRWSSYEQYF. The DNA of the CDR3 is TGTGCCAGCAGCCCGCGTTGGAGCAGCTACGAGCAGTACTTC. The full variable domain, its missing parts supplied by reference TRBV7-2 and TRBJ2-7, is GAGVSQSPSNKVTEKGKDVELRCDPISGHTALYWYRQSLGQGLEFLIYFQGNSAPDKSGLPSDRFSAERTGGSVSTLTIQRTQQEDSAVYLCASSPRWSSYEQYFGPGTRLTVT.

J is TRBJ2-5 and V is TRBV21-1; TRBD1 reflects the table's D call only, with no check against the DNA. TRBV21-1 represents a pseudogene. The CDR3 has 14 amino acids. This CDR3 is CASRLRDTRMTQYF. For the CDR3, the DNA is TGTGCCAGCAGACTACGGGACACCCGTATGACCCAGTACTTC.

This chain uses TRBV30 with TRBJ1-6; D gene uncertain. Trimming left V 1 base short and J 3 bases short, with 7 bases between. CDR1 GTSNPN and CDR2 SVGIG come from the germline V gene (reference sequence). This CDR3 comprises 14 residues. CDR3 nucleotides: TGTGCCTGGAGTGGTGGAGACTATAATTCACCCCTCCACTTT. This encodes CAWSGGDYNSPLHF.

The V call is TRBV28, the J call TRBJ1-5; a possible D gene is TRBD1 (5 bases). The germline V and J ends were trimmed by 3 bases and 0 bases, with 9 bases remaining between them. The CDR3 length is 15 residues. Germline V gives CDR1 MDHEN, CDR2 SYDVKM. The CDR3 region has the DNA TGTGCCAGCAGTTTCGGGGGATCTAGCAATCAGCCCCAGCATTTT. Residues: CASSFGGSSNQPQHF.

The chain recombines TRBV5-1 with TRBJ1-4; a weak D match, TRBD1 (6 bases). The length of the CDR3 is 16 residues. V lost 0 bases and J lost 8, with 17 bases in between. Germline-derived CDR1 and CDR2 are SGHRS and YFSETQ. This CDR3 is CASSLAPETGYEKLFF. In nucleotides, the CDR3 is TGCGCCAGCAGCTTGGCCCCAGAGACAGGCTACGAAAAACTGTTTTTT.

The V call is TRBV19, the J call TRBJ2-3; weak D call: TRBD2 (6 bases). The length of the CDR3 is 17 residues. Germline loops: CDR1 LNHDA, CDR2 SQIVND (reference sequence). Trimming pared 3 bases from V and 4 bases from J, leaving 20 bases between. The CDR3 nucleotides read TGTGCCAGTAGTATTGGGGGAGGTTTGCTGACCGCAGATACGCAGTATTTT. Its protein is CASSIGGGLLTADTQYF.

Here the CDR3 DNA reads TGTGCCAGCAGGGGACAGGGGCGGAATGAGCAGTTCTTC. This gives the protein CASRGQGRNEQFF. The V call is TRBV28, the J call TRBJ2-1, with TRBD1 identical over 10 bases. The CDR3 totals 13 residues. Germline values: CDR1 MDHEN, CDR2 SYDVKM. V trimming: 6 bases; J trimming: 7 bases; junction bases outside the gene matches: 3.

This clone has only one observation. The chain employs TRBV11-1 and TRBJ2-4; D not resolved. Trimming removed 5 bases from V and 3 bases from J, with 5 bases in between. Germline lookup yields CDR1 SGHAT and CDR2 FQDESV (reference sequence). This CDR3 has 12 amino acids. In DNA form, the CDR3 reads TGTGCCAGCAGCCCAATCAAAAACATTCAGTACTTC. Protein sequence: CASSPIKNIQYF.

Concerning this clone: The sample contains more than one DNA sequence encoding this CDR3. V and J are TRBV9 and TRBJ1-1; maybe TRBD1 (5 bases). The CDR3 totals 13 residues. The V and J ends lost 2 bases and 3 bases respectively, with 8 bases between them. Looked up from germline, CDR1 is SGDLS and CDR2 is YYNGEE. CDR3 amino acids: CASSVGGDTEAFF. CDR3 DNA: TGTGCCAGCAGCGTTGGAGGGGACACTGAAGCTTTCTTT.